This entry is about one TCR beta chain. The antigen is not known. Using its own MiXCR run on the RT-PCR reads, TCRdb lists one record per CDR3 protein. The sample lists roughly 670,000 distinct CDR3 sequences; 14% were seen once. This entry is derived from a study of response to subunit inactivated influenza vaccine. Study outcomes and limitations: The study's authors posited that every seasonal influenza vaccination enlists few new T cells.

Between the trimmed V and J ends, which lost 0 bases and 6 bases, there was a span of 16 bases. This CDR3 has 16 residues. Germline V gives CDR1 MNHEY, CDR2 SVGAGI. The source is a middle-aged man who received an inactivated influenza vaccine. Sequencing was performed on PBMCs from blood, taken around 14 days before vaccination. This chain joins TRBV6-5 and TRBJ2-3, with a tentative D call TRBD2 (7 bases). The CDR3 here is CASSYSRQGRVDTQYF. The CDR3 DNA is TGTGCCAGCAGTTACTCCCGGCAGGGGAGGGTCGATACGCAGTATTTT.